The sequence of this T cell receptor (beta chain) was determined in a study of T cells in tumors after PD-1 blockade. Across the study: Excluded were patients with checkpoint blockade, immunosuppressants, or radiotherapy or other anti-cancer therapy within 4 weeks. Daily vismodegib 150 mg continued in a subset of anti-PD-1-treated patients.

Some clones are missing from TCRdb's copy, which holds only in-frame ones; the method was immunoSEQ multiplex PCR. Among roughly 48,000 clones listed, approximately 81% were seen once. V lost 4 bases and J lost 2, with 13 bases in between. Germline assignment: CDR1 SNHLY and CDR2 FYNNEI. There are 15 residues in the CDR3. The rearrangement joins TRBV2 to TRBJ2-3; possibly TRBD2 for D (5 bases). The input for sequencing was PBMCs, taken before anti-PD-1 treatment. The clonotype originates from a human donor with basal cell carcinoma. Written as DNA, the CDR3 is TGTGCCAGCAGTGTGGTGGGGAGTTCCACAGATACGCAGTATTTT. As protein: CASSVVGSSTDTQYF.